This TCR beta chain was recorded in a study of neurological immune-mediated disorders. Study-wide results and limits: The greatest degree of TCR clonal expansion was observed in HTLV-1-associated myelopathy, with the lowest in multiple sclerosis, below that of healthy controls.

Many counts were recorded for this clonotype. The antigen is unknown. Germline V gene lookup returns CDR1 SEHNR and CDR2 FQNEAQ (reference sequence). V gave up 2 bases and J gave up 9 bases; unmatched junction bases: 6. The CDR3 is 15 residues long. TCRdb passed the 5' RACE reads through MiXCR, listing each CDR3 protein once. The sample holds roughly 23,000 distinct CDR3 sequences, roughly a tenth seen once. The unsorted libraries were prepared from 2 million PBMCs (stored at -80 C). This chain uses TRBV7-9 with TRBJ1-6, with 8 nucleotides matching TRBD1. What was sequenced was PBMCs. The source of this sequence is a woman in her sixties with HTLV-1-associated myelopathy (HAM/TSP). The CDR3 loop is CASSLNAGGTSPLHF. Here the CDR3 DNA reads TGTGCCAGCAGCTTAAATGCAGGGGGCACTTCACCCCTCCACTTT.